This is a list of T cell receptor beta chains from one sample in a study of follicular helper T cells after annual influenza vaccination. Generated by immunoSEQ multiplex PCR, the TCRdb table keeps only in-frame clones and is missing some. The data hold 12,000 or so clones, with over 70% observed a single time. This specimen was CXCR5+ CD38- circulating T follicular helper cells from blood, taken on the day of influenza vaccination. These TCRs come from an adult who received the influenza vaccine. The CDR3 runs from the conserved cysteine through the conserved F or W. D genes are given only for firm matches. Clone sizes are given selectively: once, few, many, or a class where the clone is expanded.

d_gene: TRBD1; abundance: NA; v_gene: TRBV7-2; j_gene: TRBJ2-5; CDR3nt: TGTGCCAGCAGCTTAAGGGGACAGGGATGGCAAGAGACCCAGTACTTC; CDR3aa: CASSLRGQGWQETQYF
d_gene: TRBD1; abundance: NA; v_gene: TRBV7-2; j_gene: TRBJ1-4; CDR3nt: TGTGCCAGCAGCTTAGTTGGGGGCAGGGGGTATGAAAAACTGTTTTTT; CDR3aa: CASSLVGGRGYEKLFF
d_gene: NA; abundance: NA; v_gene: TRBV28; j_gene: TRBJ1-5; CDR3nt: TGTGCCAGCACCCGACCCGCCCAGGTACATCAGCCCCAGCATTTT; CDR3aa: CASTRPAQVHQPQHF
d_gene: NA; abundance: NA; v_gene: TRBV5-1; j_gene: TRBJ2-7; CDR3nt: TGCGCCAGCAGCTTGGCACCGGGAATCGACGAGCAGTACTTC; CDR3aa: CASSLAPGIDEQYF
d_gene: TRBD1; abundance: NA; v_gene: TRBV29-1; j_gene: TRBJ1-5; CDR3nt: TGCAGCGTTCAGGGGGCGCAGGGTCAGCCCCAGCATTTT; CDR3aa: CSVQGAQGQPQHF
d_gene: TRBD1; abundance: NA; v_gene: TRBV5-1; j_gene: TRBJ1-2; CDR3nt: TGCGCCAGCAGCCCCGAGGGGACAGGATTTAACTATGGCTACACCTTC; CDR3aa: CASSPEGTGFNYGYTF
d_gene: NA; abundance: NA; v_gene: TRBV5-6; j_gene: TRBJ2-5; CDR3nt: TGTGCCAGCAGCTTGGCGTTGGGAGGGACCCAGTACTTC; CDR3aa: CASSLALGGTQYF
d_gene: NA; abundance: NA; v_gene: TRBV7-2; j_gene: TRBJ1-1; CDR3nt: TGTGCCAGCAGCGTTGCTAGGAACACTGAAGCTTTCTTT; CDR3aa: CASSVARNTEAFF
d_gene: TRBD1; abundance: NA; v_gene: TRBV7-2; j_gene: TRBJ2-4; CDR3nt: TGTGCCAGCAGCTTAATGGGTGGGACAGGGACCAAAAACATTCAGTACTTC; CDR3aa: CASSLMGGTGTKNIQYF
d_gene: NA; abundance: NA; v_gene: TRBV7-2; j_gene: TRBJ2-3; CDR3nt: TGTGCCAGCAGCCCCCGGACATCTGGAGATACGCAGTATTTT; CDR3aa: CASSPRTSGDTQYF
d_gene: TRBD2; abundance: once; v_gene: TRBV2; j_gene: TRBJ2-5; CDR3nt: TGTGCCAGCAGTCGGACTAGCGTTCAAGAGACCCAGTACTTC; CDR3aa: CASSRTSVQETQYF
d_gene: NA; abundance: NA; v_gene: TRBV4-3; j_gene: TRBJ1-1; CDR3nt: TGCGCCAGCGCCAAAGGATGGGGATTGGGTGAAGCTTTCTTT; CDR3aa: CASAKGWGLGEAFF
d_gene: TRBD2; abundance: NA; v_gene: TRBV13; j_gene: TRBJ2-7; CDR3nt: TGTGCCAGCAGCTTCGAGAGCGGGGGGGCGAACGAGCAGTACTTC; CDR3aa: CASSFESGGANEQYF
d_gene: TRBD1; abundance: NA; v_gene: TRBV27; j_gene: TRBJ1-2; CDR3nt: TGTGCCAGCAGTTTACACGACAGGGACCACGGCTACACCTTC; CDR3aa: CASSLHDRDHGYTF
d_gene: TRBD2; abundance: NA; v_gene: TRBV7-2; j_gene: TRBJ2-5; CDR3nt: TGTGCCAGCAGCTTCGGCGGGGGGGAGACCCAGTACTTC; CDR3aa: CASSFGGGETQYF
d_gene: NA; abundance: NA; v_gene: TRBV5-1; j_gene: TRBJ2-3; CDR3nt: TGCGCCAGCAGCCAGGGTAACACAAACACAGATACGCAGTATTTT; CDR3aa: CASSQGNTNTDTQYF
d_gene: NA; abundance: NA; v_gene: TRBV27; j_gene: TRBJ1-2; CDR3nt: TGTGCCAGCAGCACAGGGTTAGGTGGCTACACCTTC; CDR3aa: CASSTGLGGYTF
d_gene: TRBD2; abundance: NA; v_gene: TRBV7-9; j_gene: TRBJ2-5; CDR3nt: TGTGCCAGCAGCCTCCGGACTAGCGGGGGGCGGGAGACCCAGTACTTC; CDR3aa: CASSLRTSGGRETQYF
d_gene: NA; abundance: NA; v_gene: TRBV27; j_gene: TRBJ1-5; CDR3nt: TGTGCCAGCAGTTTAACACAGAGTCAGCCCCAGCATTTT; CDR3aa: CASSLTQSQPQHF
d_gene: NA; abundance: NA; v_gene: TRBV28; j_gene: TRBJ1-6; CDR3nt: TGTGCCAGCAACTCAGGGAATCCACCCCTCCACTTT; CDR3aa: CASNSGNPPLHF
d_gene: NA; abundance: NA; v_gene: TRBV6-1; j_gene: TRBJ2-7; CDR3nt: TGTGCCAGCAGTGATGCGGCCAGTACAACCTACGAGCAGTACTTC; CDR3aa: CASSDAASTTYEQYF
d_gene: NA; abundance: few; v_gene: TRBV7-2; j_gene: TRBJ1-2; CDR3nt: TGTGCCAGCAGCTTCCAGGGATCCAACTATGGCTACACCTTC; CDR3aa: CASSFQGSNYGYTF
d_gene: NA; abundance: NA; v_gene: TRBV5-1; j_gene: TRBJ2-1; CDR3nt: TGCGCCAGCAGCTTAGGACAGACTTACAATGAGCAGTTCTTC; CDR3aa: CASSLGQTYNEQFF
d_gene: NA; abundance: once; v_gene: TRBV2; j_gene: TRBJ1-1; CDR3nt: TGTGCCAGCAGTGGACAGACGAACACTGAAGCTTTCTTT; CDR3aa: CASSGQTNTEAFF
d_gene: TRBD1; abundance: NA; v_gene: TRBV11-2; j_gene: TRBJ2-6; CDR3nt: TGTGCCAGCAGCCCCCGACCCGGGACAGCCCTCTCTGGGGCCAACGTCCTGACTTTC; CDR3aa: CASSPRPGTALSGANVLTF
d_gene: NA; abundance: NA; v_gene: TRBV2; j_gene: TRBJ2-5; CDR3nt: TGTGCCAGCAAGGAGACCAGCGGACAGACCCAGTACTTC; CDR3aa: CASKETSGQTQYF
d_gene: NA; abundance: NA; v_gene: TRBV19; j_gene: TRBJ2-1; CDR3nt: TGTGCCACCCGAAGAGGGGGGGGCGAGCAGTTCTTC; CDR3aa: CATRRGGGEQFF
d_gene: TRBD2; abundance: NA; v_gene: TRBV4-3; j_gene: TRBJ2-3; CDR3nt: TGCGCCAGCAGCCAAAATTTGCTAGCGGGGGGCGGGCAGTATTTT; CDR3aa: CASSQNLLAGGGQYF
d_gene: NA; abundance: few; v_gene: TRBV11-2; j_gene: TRBJ1-5; CDR3nt: TGTGCCAGCAGCCTTCGGGGTAGCCAGCCCCAGCATTTT; CDR3aa: CASSLRGSQPQHF
d_gene: NA; abundance: NA; v_gene: TRBV28; j_gene: TRBJ2-7; CDR3nt: TGTGCCAGCAGTTTGGGGTCCAACGAGCAGTACTTC; CDR3aa: CASSLGSNEQYF
d_gene: TRBD1; abundance: NA; v_gene: TRBV6-1; j_gene: TRBJ1-4; CDR3nt: TGTGCCAGCAGTAGAACCGGGACAGGAAATGAAAAACTGTTTTTT; CDR3aa: CASSRTGTGNEKLFF
d_gene: TRBD1; abundance: NA; v_gene: TRBV11-3; j_gene: TRBJ2-2; CDR3nt: TGTGCCAGCAGACTAACAGGGGTCTCGGCCGGGGAGCTGTTTTTT; CDR3aa: CASRLTGVSAGELFF
d_gene: TRBD1; abundance: NA; v_gene: TRBV9; j_gene: TRBJ1-6; CDR3nt: TGTGCCAGCAGTAAAGGACAGGGGGATTCACCCCTCCACTTT; CDR3aa: CASSKGQGDSPLHF
d_gene: NA; abundance: NA; v_gene: TRBV21-1; j_gene: TRBJ1-4; CDR3nt: TGTGCCAGCAGAGCGTGCGTAGCTAACAAGGTGCATAATGAAAAACTGTTTTTT; CDR3aa: CASRACVANKVHNEKLFF
d_gene: NA; abundance: few; v_gene: TRBV2; j_gene: TRBJ1-6; CDR3nt: TGTGCCAGCAACAGGTTCGAAAATTCACCCCTCCACTTT; CDR3aa: CASNRFENSPLHF
d_gene: TRBD1; abundance: NA; v_gene: TRBV6-1; j_gene: TRBJ1-1; CDR3nt: TGTGCCAGCAGTGTCCACAGGGGGAGGACTGAAGCTTTCTTT; CDR3aa: CASSVHRGRTEAFF
d_gene: NA; abundance: NA; v_gene: TRBV7-2; j_gene: TRBJ1-1; CDR3nt: TGTGCCAGCAGCCCGCCCCAGCGGAACACTGAAGCTTTCTTT; CDR3aa: CASSPPQRNTEAFF
d_gene: NA; abundance: NA; v_gene: TRBV7-2; j_gene: TRBJ2-5; CDR3nt: TGTGCCAGCAGCTTCGGGGGGCTCCAAGAGACCCAGTACTTC; CDR3aa: CASSFGGLQETQYF
d_gene: NA; abundance: few; v_gene: TRBV2; j_gene: TRBJ1-1; CDR3nt: TGTGCCAGCAGTGGACGCGCGGGTAGCACTGAAGCTTTCTTT; CDR3aa: CASSGRAGSTEAFF